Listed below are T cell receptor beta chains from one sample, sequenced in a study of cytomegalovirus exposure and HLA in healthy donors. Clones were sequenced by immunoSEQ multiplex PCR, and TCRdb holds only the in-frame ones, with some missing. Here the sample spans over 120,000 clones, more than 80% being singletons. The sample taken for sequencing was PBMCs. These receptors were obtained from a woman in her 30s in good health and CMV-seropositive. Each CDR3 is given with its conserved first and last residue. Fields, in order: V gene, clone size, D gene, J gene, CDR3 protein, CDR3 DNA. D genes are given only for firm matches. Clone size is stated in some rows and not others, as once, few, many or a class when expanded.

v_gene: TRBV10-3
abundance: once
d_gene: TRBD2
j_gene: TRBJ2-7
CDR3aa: CAISEPGLALYEQYF
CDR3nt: TGTGCCATCAGTGAACCGGGACTAGCGCTCTACGAGCAGTACTTC

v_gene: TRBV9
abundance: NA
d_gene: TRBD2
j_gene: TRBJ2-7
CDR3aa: CASSVGAGVPYEQYF
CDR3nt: TGTGCCAGCAGCGTAGGGGCGGGAGTCCCCTACGAGCAGTACTTC

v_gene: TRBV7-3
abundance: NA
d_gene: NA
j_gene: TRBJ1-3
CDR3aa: CASSEQGSSNTIYF
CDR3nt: TGTGCCAGCAGCGAACAGGGAAGCTCAAACACCATATATTTT

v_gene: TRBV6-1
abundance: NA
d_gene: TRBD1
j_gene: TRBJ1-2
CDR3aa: CASSPGTAIDYGYTF
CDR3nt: TGTGCCAGCAGTCCCGGGACAGCGATAGACTATGGCTACACCTTC

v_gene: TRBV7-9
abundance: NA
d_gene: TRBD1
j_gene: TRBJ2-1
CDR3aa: CANSPGGNEQFF
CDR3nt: TGTGCCAACAGCCCAGGGGGCAATGAGCAGTTCTTC

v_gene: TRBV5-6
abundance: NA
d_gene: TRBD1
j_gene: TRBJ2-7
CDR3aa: CASSSGQTGLYEQYF
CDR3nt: TGTGCCAGCAGCTCGGGACAGACCGGCCTCTACGAGCAGTACTTC

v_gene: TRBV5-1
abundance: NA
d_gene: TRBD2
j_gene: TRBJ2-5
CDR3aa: CASSLDRRLAEETQYF
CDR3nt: TGCGCCAGCAGCTTGGATCGGAGACTAGCGGAAGAGACCCAGTACTTC

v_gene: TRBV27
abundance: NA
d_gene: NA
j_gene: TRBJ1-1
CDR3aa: CASSLGRNTEAFF
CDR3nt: TGTGCCAGCAGTTTAGGGCGAAACACTGAAGCTTTCTTT

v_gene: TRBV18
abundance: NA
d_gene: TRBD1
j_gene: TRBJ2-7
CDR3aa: CASSRTGASSYEQYF
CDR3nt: TGTGCCAGCTCAAGGACAGGGGCGAGCTCCTACGAGCAGTACTTC

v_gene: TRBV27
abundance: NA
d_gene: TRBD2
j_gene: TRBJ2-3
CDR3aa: CASSDGTSGTDTQYF
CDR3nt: TGTGCCAGCAGTGACGGGACTAGCGGCACAGATACGCAGTATTTT

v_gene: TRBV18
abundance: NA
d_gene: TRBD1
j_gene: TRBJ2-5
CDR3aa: CASSPDRAKETQYF
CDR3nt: TGTGCCAGCTCACCGGACAGGGCGAAAGAGACCCAGTACTTC

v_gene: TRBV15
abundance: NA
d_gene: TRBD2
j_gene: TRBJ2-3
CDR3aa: CATKASSGRPSTDTQYF
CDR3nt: TGTGCCACCAAGGCGTCTAGCGGGAGGCCTAGCACAGATACGCAGTATTTT

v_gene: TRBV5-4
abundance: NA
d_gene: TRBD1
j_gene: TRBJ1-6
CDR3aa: CASSSGGTGPSPLHF
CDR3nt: TGTGCCAGCAGCTCGGGAGGGACAGGGCCTTCACCCCTCCACTTT